These 16 T cell receptor beta chains originate from one sample sequenced in a study of cytomegalovirus exposure and HLA in healthy donors. The PCR employed 60 Vbeta primers together with 13 Jbeta primers. Clones were read by immunoSEQ multiplex PCR, and TCRdb kept only the in-frame ones, dropping some. Of approximately 59,000 clones in the sample, 60% to 70% were seen once. The sample comprised PBMCs. The source of these receptors is a man aged 35 to 55 in good health and CMV-seropositive.

V usage is TRBV19 and J usage is TRBJ1-2, with TRBD1 identical over 9 bases. Germline V lookup: CDR1 LNHDA, CDR2 SQIVND (reference sequence). V shed 5 bases, J shed 8 bases, and the junction held 6 bases outside the gene matches. The CDR3 spans 13 residues. Here the CDR3 reads CASSAGQGYGYTF. The CDR3, as DNA: TGTGCCAGTAGTGCGGGACAGGGATACGGCTACACCTTC.

The chain uses TRBV5-1 and TRBJ2-3; the D gene is possibly TRBD1 (6 bases). The germline V gene encodes CDR1 SGHRS and CDR2 YFSETQ. V lost 0 bases and J 4 bases, leaving 12 bases between the germline ends. This CDR3 has 15 residues. CDR3 sequence: CASSLEGRGPDTQYF. The CDR3 DNA follows: TGCGCCAGCAGCTTGGAGGGCAGGGGCCCAGATACGCAGTATTTT. The variable domain in full, completed from reference TRBV5-1 and TRBJ2-3, reads KAGVTQTPRYLIKTRGQQVTLSCSPISGHRSVSWYQQTPGQGLQFLFEYFSETQRNKGNFPGRFSGRQFSNSRSEMNVSTLELGDSALYLCASSLEGRGPDTQYFGPGTRLTVL.

The gene calls are TRBV6-6 and TRBJ1-5; the match to TRBD1 covers 7 bases. V lost 5 bases, J lost 7 bases, and 8 bases stayed unmatched. The CDR3 spans 14 residues. CDR1 is MNHNY, CDR2 SVGAGI, per germline (reference sequence). CDR3 sequence (DNA): TGTGCCAGCAGTAAGGAAACAGGGGAACAGCCCCAGCATTTT. It is translated as CASSKETGEQPQHF.

This sequence joins TRBV9 and TRBJ2-1; TRBD2 matches 9 bases. The germline CDR1 and CDR2 sequences are SGDLS and YYNGEE. This CDR3 comprises 18 residues. J lost 8 bases, V lost 0 bases, and 15 bases had no gene match. This CDR3 reads CASSVETGGVAGEDEQFF. Written as DNA, the CDR3 is TGTGCCAGCAGCGTAGAAACAGGCGGGGTAGCGGGAGAGGATGAGCAGTTCTTC.

The chain recombines TRBV7-2 with TRBJ1-1, with TRBD1 matching over 8 bases. Germline V gene sequence: CDR1 SGHTA, CDR2 FQGNSA. The ends lost 4 bases at V and 1 base at J; junction bases unmatched: 8. The CDR3 consists of 16 residues. This chain's CDR3 is CASSSGSGTGNTEAFF. In nucleotides, the CDR3 is TGTGCCAGCAGCTCGGGGTCCGGGACAGGGAACACTGAAGCTTTCTTT.

The chain combines TRBV7-9 with TRBJ1-5, with D uncertain. The CDR3 spans 16 residues. The V end lost 5 bases, the J end lost 0 bases, and 14 bases lay between the germline ends. Germline CDR1 is SEHNR and CDR2 is FQNEAQ (reference sequence). CDR3 DNA sequence: TGTGCCAGCAGCCCCGGGAGTTTTTATAGCAATCAGCCCCAGCATTTT. This gives the protein CASSPGSFYSNQPQHF.

CDR3 region: CASSFSGPGGDVGNTEAFF. CDR3 nucleotide sequence: TGTGCCAGCAGCTTTTCCGGGCCAGGGGGCGACGTGGGGAACACTGAAGCTTTCTTT. This sequence joins TRBV13 and TRBJ1-1, with TRBD1 matching 8 bases. The V gene end was trimmed by 3 bases and the J gene end by 1 base; junction bases not matched to a gene: 16. CDR3 size: 19 residues. Germline V gene data show CDR1 as PRHDT and CDR2 as FYEKMQ (reference sequence).

The chain combines TRBV18 with TRBJ1-4, with TRBD1 identical over 8 bases. The J segment lost 5 bases and the V segment lost 9 bases, leaving 14 bases of the junction unmatched. The CDR3 covers 16 residues. Germline-derived CDR1 and CDR2 are KGHSH and LQKENI. CDR3 in amino acids: CARNDRGVGKNEKLFF. As DNA, the CDR3 is TGTGCCAGGAACGACAGGGGCGTAGGAAAAAATGAAAAACTGTTTTTT. The whole variable domain, remainder taken from reference TRBV18 and TRBJ1-4, is NAGVMQNPRHLVRRRGQEARLRCSPMKGHSHVYWYRQLPEEGLKFMVYLQKENIIDESGMPKERFSAEFPKEGPSILRIQQVVRGDSAAYFCARNDRGVGKNEKLFFGSGTQLSVL.

This clone has just one count. V usage is TRBV27 and J usage is TRBJ2-2; TRBD2 matches 7 bases. The V gene's germline CDR1 is MNHEY and CDR2 SMNVEV (reference sequence). CDR3 length equals 17 residues. Unmatched junction bases numbered 7, after V lost 1 base and J lost 2 bases. The CDR3: CASSLFPGLPNTGELFF. Written as DNA, the CDR3 is TGTGCCAGCAGTTTATTCCCGGGACTACCTAACACCGGGGAGCTGTTTTTT.

This clone was detected a few times. Other nucleotide sequences in the sample specify the same CDR3. This chain connects TRBV7-9 to TRBJ1-1; TRBD1 might be the D (6 bases). Trimming took 6 bases from V and 3 from J, leaving 11 bases between them. The length of the CDR3 is 13 residues. Germline V gives CDR1 SEHNR, CDR2 FQNEAQ (reference sequence). In nucleotides, the CDR3 is TGTGCCAGCAGTTCACAGGGTGACACTGAAGCTTTCTTT. It codes for CASSSQGDTEAFF.

The V call is TRBV4-2, the J call TRBJ2-5; 8 bases align to TRBD1. V lost 1 base to trimming and J lost 5 bases; unmatched junction nucleotides: 3. Per the germline V gene, CDR1 is LGHNA and CDR2 is YNFKEQ. The CDR3 loop spans 14 amino acids. The CDR3 here is CASSQGQGAETQYF. The CDR3 DNA is TGTGCCAGCAGCCAAGGTCAGGGGGCTGAGACCCAGTACTTC.

The rearrangement links TRBV14 to TRBJ1-6, with 10 bases matching TRBD1. This CDR3 has 15 amino acids. Germline V gene lookup returns CDR1 SGHDN and CDR2 FVKESK. The V segment lost 4 bases and the J segment 7 bases; nucleotides outside the gene matches: 4. The CDR3 DNA reads TGTGCCAGCAGCCGGGGACAGGGGATCAATTCACCCCTCCACTTT. Protein: CASSRGQGINSPLHF.

V usage is TRBV4-1 and J usage is TRBJ2-3; 7 bases align to TRBD1. This CDR3 has 14 residues. Trimming at V came to 1 base and at J to 4 bases, leaving 2 bases not matched to a gene. Per germline, CDR1 MGHRA and CDR2 YSYEKL. In DNA, the CDR3 is TGCGCCAGCAGCCAAGTGGGACAGCCAGATACGCAGTATTTT. As protein: CASSQVGQPDTQYF.

A few counts support this clone. V gene TRBV4-1 combines with J gene TRBJ1-2; 8 bases agree with TRBD1. The CDR3 is made up of 15 amino acids. V gave up 1 base and J gave up 1 base; unmatched junction bases: 2. Germline V gene sequence: CDR1 MGHRA, CDR2 YSYEKL. As DNA, the CDR3 is TGCGCCAGCAGCCAAGGGACAGGGATTAACTATGGCTACACCTTC. This gives the protein CASSQGTGINYGYTF.

This sequence joins TRBV15 and TRBJ1-1; D uncertain. Per germline, CDR1 LNHNV and CDR2 YYDKDF (reference sequence). CDR3 size: 14 residues. V was pared by 5 bases and J by 1 base, with 11 bases between. This CDR3 is CATSVGLKNTEAFF. The CDR3 DNA reads TGTGCCACCAGCGTGGGCCTAAAGAACACTGAAGCTTTCTTT.

On this clone: At one of its ends the junction is not consistent with the germline gene, which may arise from a read error. V gene TRBV7-7 combines with J gene TRBJ2-5; the D gene is possibly TRBD2 (5 bases). The CDR3 runs 13 residues. From germline, CDR1 is SSHAT and CDR2 FNYEAQ (reference sequence). The CDR3 DNA follows: TGTGCTAGCAGCTTACGATTAGCGGAGACCCAGTACTTC. Protein product: CASSLRLAETQYF.